This entry lists 30 T cell receptor beta chains sequenced from one sample in a study of radiotherapy plus CTLA-4 blockade in lung cancer. TCRdb keeps only in-frame clones here, not all; method: immunoSEQ multiplex PCR. The data hold more than 40,000 clones, with approximately 76% observed a single time. Sequences were derived from peripheral blood, sampled from a patient treated with radiotherapy plus ipilimumab. The source is a human donor with non-small cell lung cancer who had stable disease on radiotherapy plus ipilimumab.

This clone came up a few times. The chain has TRBV27 and TRBJ2-7; 8 nucleotides match TRBD2. CDR1 is MNHEY, CDR2 SMNVEV, per germline (reference sequence). J lost 4 bases, V lost 5 bases, and 16 bases had no gene match. The CDR3 runs 17 residues. The CDR3, as DNA: TGTGCCAGCAGTACCCCCGGGAGGGGCGTCCCTTTTTACGAGCAGTACGTC. It translates to CASSTPGRGVPFYEQYV.

The rearrangement links TRBV11-3 to TRBJ2-1; no clear D. Trimming removed 0 bases from V and 7 bases from J, with 4 bases in between. The CDR3 is 12 amino acids. Germline V gene data show CDR1 as SGHNT and CDR2 as YENEEA. This CDR3 reads CASSLERNEQFF. Written as DNA, the CDR3 is TGTGCCAGCAGCTTAGAAAGGAATGAGCAGTTCTTC.

The chain links TRBV5-6 to TRBJ1-2, with D unresolved. CDR3 length: 11 residues. Germline V gene sequence: CDR1 SGHDT, CDR2 YYEEEE. The ends were cut back, 1 base at V and 6 bases at J, with 4 bases in the middle. CDR3 residues: CASSLLNGYTF. The CDR3 bases are TGTGCCAGCAGCTTGCTAAATGGCTACACCTTC.

This sequence joins TRBV27 and TRBJ1-1, with D uncertain. CDR1 and CDR2 from the germline V gene are MNHEY and SMNVEV (reference sequence). Trimming shortened V by 3 bases and J by 0 bases, and 11 bases separated the two germline ends. The CDR3 consists of 15 residues. The CDR3 loop reads CASSFLTVMNTEAFF. The CDR3 DNA is TGTGCCAGCAGTTTCCTCACCGTCATGAACACTGAAGCTTTCTTT.

The sample holds a few counts of this clone. The chain links TRBV6-5 to TRBJ1-3; 9 bases match TRBD1. The CDR3 loop spans 14 amino acids. Germline CDR1 reads MNHEY; CDR2 reads SVGAGI. The junction had 1 base not matched to a gene; V was cut back by 6 bases and J by 1 base. In DNA, the CDR3 is TGTGCCAGCAGGGGACAGGGTTCTGGAAACACCATATATTTT. This gives the protein CASRGQGSGNTIYF.

The chain combines TRBV18 with TRBJ1-3; D unresolved. The V end lost 3 bases, the J end lost 0 bases, and 6 bases lay between the germline ends. CDR1 KGHSH and CDR2 LQKENI come from the germline V gene. The CDR3 consists of 14 residues. The DNA for the CDR3 is TGTGCCAGCTCACCCCCGATCTCTGGAAACACCATATATTTT. It codes for CASSPPISGNTIYF.

V usage is TRBV10-1 and J usage is TRBJ1-1, with a possible D match to TRBD1 (5 bases). CDR1 is WNHNN and CDR2 is SYGVQD in the germline V gene (reference sequence). CDR3 length: 13 amino acids. Trimming removed 9 bases from V and 0 bases from J, with 11 bases in between. CDR3 in DNA: TGCGCCAGTGCGACAGATTTGAACACTGAAGCTTTCTTT. Translating it yields CASATDLNTEAFF.

V gene TRBV7-2 combines with J gene TRBJ2-3, with D perhaps matching TRBD2 (5 bases). The CDR3 loop spans 15 amino acids. Germline assignment: CDR1 SGHTA and CDR2 FQGNSA. Trimming shortened V by 4 bases and J by 0 bases, and 11 bases separated the two germline ends. This CDR3 is CASSSGSLSTDTQYF. The CDR3 DNA is TGTGCCAGCAGCTCGGGGAGCCTCAGCACAGATACGCAGTATTTT. Looking up the rest from reference TRBV7-2 and TRBJ2-3 gives the full variable domain: GAGVSQSPSNKVTEKGKDVELRCDPISGHTALYWYRQSLGQGLEFLIYFQGNSAPDKSGLPSDRFSAERTGGSVSTLTIQRTQQEDSAVYLCASSSGSLSTDTQYFGPGTRLTVL.

The V and J genes are TRBV5-1 and TRBJ2-5; possibly TRBD1 for D (6 bases). Looked up from germline, CDR1 is SGHRS and CDR2 is YFSETQ. The CDR3 extends over 14 amino acids. V was pared by 4 bases and J by 8 bases, with 18 bases between. The CDR3 coding sequence is TGCGCCAGCAGCGCCCTCCAGGGGCGGCTCACCCAGTACTTC. It translates to CASSALQGRLTQYF.

V is TRBV2 and J is TRBJ1-2; D may be TRBD1 (6 bases). The CDR3 has 14 residues. The germline V gene has CDR1 SNHLY and CDR2 FYNNEI. The V end was cut by 8 bases, the J end by 0 bases, with 13 bases between. The CDR3 DNA reads as TGTGCCAGCCATGAAGGGGGTTCTAACTATGGCTACACCTTC. Amino acids: CASHEGGSNYGYTF.

This clone was seen a few times. The chain joins TRBV13 to TRBJ2-1; D is uncertain. Germline loops: CDR1 PRHDT, CDR2 FYEKMQ (reference sequence). This CDR3 has 14 amino acids. Trimming left V 0 bases short and J 8 bases short, with 11 bases between. In DNA form, the CDR3 reads TGTGCCAGCAGCTTAGGTTCGGGCCGATATGAGCAGTTCTTC. Translation: CASSLGSGRYEQFF. Variable domain in full (rest from reference TRBV13 and TRBJ2-1): AAGVIQSPRHLIKEKRETATLKCYPIPRHDTVYWYQQGPGQDPQFLISFYEKMQSDKGSIPDRFSAQQFSDYHSELNMSSLELGDSALYFCASSLGSGRYEQFFGPGTRLTVL.

This CDR3 is CASSIGLQGLGGYTF. The CDR3 DNA is TGTGCCAGTAGTATTGGGTTACAGGGATTGGGTGGCTACACCTTC. This sequence joins TRBV19 and TRBJ1-2, with D possibly TRBD1 on 6 matching bases. Germline CDR1 is LNHDA and CDR2 is SQIVND (reference sequence). V was clipped by 3 bases and J by 7 bases, with 18 bases between them. The length of the CDR3 is 15 residues. The whole variable domain, filled in from reference TRBV19 and TRBJ1-2, reads DGGITQSPKYLFRKEGQNVTLSCEQNLNHDAMYWYRQDPGQGLRLIYYSQIVNDFQKGDIAEGYSVSREKKESFPLTVTSAQKNPTAFYLCASSIGLQGLGGYTFGSGTRLTVV.

The rearrangement links TRBV28 to TRBJ1-2, with TRBD1 identical over 10 bases. After removal of 8 bases from V and 6 bases from J, the junction contained 12 bases not matched to a gene. Germline V gene sequence: CDR1 MDHEN, CDR2 SYDVKM. The length of the CDR3 is 15 residues. CDR3 sequence (DNA): TGTGCCAGCGCGGAGACAGGGGGCGTCGGGGATGGCTACACCTTC. Translating gives CASAETGGVGDGYTF.

In this sample, this clone turned up a few times. This rearrangement joins TRBV19 to TRBJ2-2; maybe TRBD1 (5 bases). CDR1 is LNHDA and CDR2 is SQIVND in the germline V gene (reference sequence). The CDR3 is 13 amino acids. V was cut by 3 bases and J by 6 bases, with 8 bases left in between. CDR3 sequence: CASSIVGAGELFF. Here the CDR3 DNA reads TGTGCCAGTAGTATCGTAGGGGCCGGGGAGCTGTTTTTT.

V is TRBV7-8 and J is TRBJ1-2, with D hard to call. Deletions cut 5 bases from V and 2 bases from J, with 24 bases between. Germline CDR1 reads SGHVS; CDR2 reads FQNEAQ. This CDR3 region has 18 residues. As DNA, the CDR3 is TGTGCCAGCAGCCCCCTCCAATCGACCGGGATATTCAACTATGGCTACACCTTC. Translation gives CASSPLQSTGIFNYGYTF.

This clone was picked up a small number of times. The chain links TRBV5-1 to TRBJ1-1; 7 bases line up with TRBD1. This CDR3 comprises 16 residues. J was trimmed by 0 bases and V by 3 bases; bases with no gene match: 8. CDR1 is SGHRS and CDR2 is YFSETQ in the germline V gene. CDR3 DNA sequence: TGCGCCAGCAGCTCCCAACTACAGGGGATGAACACTGAAGCTTTCTTT. Encoded protein: CASSSQLQGMNTEAFF.

The chain links TRBV19 to TRBJ1-5, with TRBD1 identical over 8 bases. V gave up 3 bases and J gave up 5 bases; unmatched junction bases: 12. The CDR3 loop spans 17 amino acids. Germline V gene lookup returns CDR1 LNHDA and CDR2 SQIVND (reference sequence). The CDR3 nucleotides are TGTGCCAGTAGTATGGGACAGGCGTGGAGAGCCCATCAGCCCCAGCATTTT. Amino acid sequence: CASSMGQAWRAHQPQHF.

The chain has TRBV7-3 and TRBJ2-1, with 9 bases identical to TRBD1. Trimming removed 5 bases from V and 7 bases from J; junction bases left unmatched: 6. This CDR3 is built from 14 residues. CDR1 is SGHTA and CDR2 is FQGTGA in the germline V gene. The CDR3 bases are TGTGCCAGCAGCAGAACAGGGACAGGGAATGAGCAGTTCTTC. Translated, it gives CASSRTGTGNEQFF. Using reference TRBV7-3 and TRBJ2-1 for the parts outside the CDR3, the full variable domain is GAGVSQTPSNKVTEKGKYVELRCDPISGHTALYWYRQSLGQGPEFLIYFQGTGAADDSGLPNDRFFAVRPEGSVSTLKIQRTERGDSAVYLCASSRTGTGNEQFFGPGTRLTVL.

This chain connects TRBV7-6 to TRBJ1-5; 8 bases are a match to TRBD1. The germline V gene has CDR1 SGHVS and CDR2 FNYEAQ. The CDR3 covers 15 residues. V was clipped by 3 bases and J by 1 base; unmatched bases: 2. Here the CDR3 DNA reads TGTGCCAGCAGCTTTAACAGGGGGAGCAATCAGCCCCAGCATTTT. This codes for CASSFNRGSNQPQHF.

The V call is TRBV13, the J call TRBJ1-1; D not certain. Germline CDR1 is PRHDT and CDR2 is FYEKMQ (reference sequence). This CDR3 comprises 15 residues. The V and J ends lost 1 base and 2 bases respectively, with 11 bases between them. For the CDR3, the DNA is TGTGCCAGCAGCTTAGAAGGCGGAGACAACACTGAAGCTTTCTTT. This codes for CASSLEGGDNTEAFF.

J is TRBJ2-3 and V is TRBV7-3; D gene ambiguous. This CDR3 is built from 12 residues. V was shortened by 6 bases and J by 6 bases, with 10 bases between the two germline ends. The germline V gene encodes CDR1 SGHTA and CDR2 FQGTGA. Written as DNA, the CDR3 is TGTGCCAGCAGTCCCGATTGGGATACGCAGTATTTT. This gives the protein CASSPDWDTQYF.

The chain couples TRBV19 to TRBJ1-2; 10 bases are a match to TRBD1. The CDR3 is 17 amino acids. After removal of 4 bases from V and 4 bases from J, the junction contained 12 bases not matched to a gene. Germline CDR1 LNHDA, CDR2 SQIVND (reference sequence). The CDR3 is CASSTRTGGGVSYGYTF. DNA for the CDR3: TGTGCCAGTAGTACCCGGACAGGGGGAGGGGTCTCCTATGGCTACACCTTC.

V and J are TRBV11-2 and TRBJ1-2, with TRBD1 matching 10 bases. The CDR3 is made up of 15 amino acids. V was pared by 2 bases and J by 3 bases, with 3 bases of the junction left unmatched. Germline values: CDR1 SGHAT, CDR2 FQNNGV. CDR3 loop: CASSLQTGGDYGYTF. The DNA of the CDR3 is TGTGCCAGCAGCTTACAGACAGGGGGCGACTATGGCTACACCTTC.

The chain uses TRBV28 and TRBJ1-2; 9 nucleotides agree with TRBD1. J was trimmed by 8 bases and V by 5 bases; bases with no gene match: 9. In germline, CDR1 is MDHEN, CDR2 SYDVKM. There are 14 residues in the CDR3. In DNA form, the CDR3 reads TGTGCCAGCAGTCCCTGGGACAGGGCCTACGGCTACACCTTC. This encodes CASSPWDRAYGYTF.

This sequence joins TRBV2 and TRBJ2-7, with 7 positions matching TRBD1. Trimming at V came to 6 bases and at J to 2 bases, leaving 7 bases not matched to a gene. This CDR3 has 14 residues. Germline V lookup: CDR1 SNHLY, CDR2 FYNNEI. CDR3 sequence (DNA): TGTGCCAGCAGATGGGACAGCAAAACCTACGAGCAGTACTTC. Translated: CASRWDSKTYEQYF.

The chain joins TRBV2 to TRBJ1-1, with unresolved D. Trimming removed 7 bases from V and 0 bases from J, with 12 bases in between. In germline, CDR1 is SNHLY, CDR2 FYNNEI. This CDR3 has 14 residues. The CDR3 region has the DNA TGTGCCAGCACCACCGGCCTCTTGAACACTGAAGCTTTCTTT. Encoded protein: CASTTGLLNTEAFF.

This chain connects TRBV19 to TRBJ2-7; 7 bases align to TRBD1. The CDR3 contains 16 residues. V lost 4 bases to trimming and J lost 0 bases; unmatched junction nucleotides: 9. Germline V lookup: CDR1 LNHDA, CDR2 SQIVND (reference sequence). CDR3 in amino acids: CASSTGTASGSYEQYV. In DNA form, the CDR3 reads TGTGCCAGTAGTACAGGGACAGCCTCGGGCTCCTACGAGCAGTACGTC.

The chain joins TRBV11-3 to TRBJ2-2; D is uncertain. Per the germline V gene, CDR1 is SGHNT and CDR2 is YENEEA. This CDR3 has 12 residues. The V end was cut by 1 base, the J end by 7 bases, with 4 bases between. The CDR3 DNA follows: TGTGCCAGCAGCTTAGTCGACGGGGAGCTGTTTTTT. Protein: CASSLVDGELFF.

This clone showed up just once. J is TRBJ1-6 and V is TRBV9; D gene ambiguous. This CDR3 comprises 15 residues. V gave up 3 bases and J gave up 6 bases, with 13 bases separating them. Germline values: CDR1 SGDLS, CDR2 YYNGEE. CDR3: CASSATLARNSPLHF. The CDR3 DNA follows: TGTGCCAGCAGCGCGACTCTTGCCCGTAATTCACCCCTCCACTTT. Combining the CDR3 with reference TRBV9 and TRBJ1-6 gives the whole variable domain DSGVTQTPKHLITATGQRVTLRCSPRSGDLSVYWYQQSLDQGLQFLIQYYNGEERAKGNILERFSAQQFPDLHSELNLSSLELGDSALYFCASSATLARNSPLHFGNGTRLTVT.

The chain combines TRBV19 with TRBJ1-5, with D perhaps TRBD1 (6 bases). The ends were cut back, 7 bases at V and 5 bases at J, with 15 bases in the middle. This CDR3 spans 14 amino acids. The germline CDR1 and CDR2 sequences are LNHDA and SQIVND (reference sequence). The CDR3, as DNA: TGTGCCAGTACAGGGGACGAATCCTATCAGCCCCAGCATTTT. It specifies CASTGDESYQPQHF.